This TCR beta chain was sequenced in a study of glioma-infiltrating T cells after dendritic cell vaccination. Study context: Autologous tumor lysate-pulsed dendritic cell vaccination was given between the early 2000s and the early 2010s. Findings and limits, study-wide: Few patients contributed both blood and tumor specimens.

Amplification used 60 V beta primers and 13 J beta primers. Produced via immunoSEQ multiplex PCR; TCRdb's table is partial and in-frame only. The sample contains 55,000 to 75,000 clones, about 76% of which appear only once. This CDR3 comprises 16 residues. The V gene lost 5 bases and the J gene lost 4 bases, with 20 bases spanning the gap. CDR1 and CDR2 (germline): WSHSY, SAAADI. Note on this clone: Its antigen is unidentified.

The V gene is TRBV10-2, the J gene TRBJ1-2; D is perhaps TRBD1 (5 bases). The TCR sequence derives from a human donor with glioblastoma. This sample comprised blood, obtained before dendritic cell vaccination. The CDR3 loop is CASSPSRFGQGYGYTF. The CDR3 DNA sequence: TGCGCCAGCAGTCCCTCAAGGTTTGGGCAGGGCTATGGCTACACCTTC.